These 23 T cell receptor beta chains share one sample of origin, sequenced in a study of blood T cell repertoires in COVID-19. Assay used: immunoSEQ multiplex PCR; TCRdb lists only in-frame clones, some missing. The sample contains under 200,000 clones, approximately 87% of which appear only once. Sequences were obtained from peripheral blood. The receptors stem from a man younger than 30 with active or convalescent COVID-19.

The chain carries TRBV10-3 and TRBJ2-1; TRBD1 aligns across 8 bases. Unmatched junction bases numbered 2, after V lost 0 bases and J lost 4 bases. Germline CDR1 is ENHRY and CDR2 is SYGVKD. This CDR3 has 15 residues. The CDR3 region is CAISESRDRYNEQFF. For the CDR3, the DNA is TGTGCCATCAGTGAGTCCCGGGACAGGTACAATGAGCAGTTCTTC.

V gene TRBV4-1 combines with J gene TRBJ2-2, with D possibly TRBD2 on 7 matching bases. Per the germline V gene, CDR1 is MGHRA and CDR2 is YSYEKL. The length of the CDR3 is 16 residues. Trimming removed 1 base at V and 4 bases at J, with 13 bases between. DNA for the CDR3: TGCGCCAGCAGCCAAGGTCAGGGGAGGGCCACCGGGGAGCTGTTTTTT. It encodes CASSQGQGRATGELFF.

This sequence joins TRBV9 and TRBJ2-2; TRBD2 matches 12 bases. CDR1 and CDR2 from the germline V gene are SGDLS and YYNGEE. CDR3 length: 18 amino acids. V lost 4 bases to trimming and J lost 7 bases; unmatched junction nucleotides: 14. The CDR3 spells CASSTSGLAGGPDGELFF. The CDR3 DNA follows: TGTGCCAGCAGCACCTCAGGGCTAGCGGGAGGGCCGGACGGGGAGCTGTTTTTT.

The rearrangement links TRBV6-2 or TRBV6-3 to TRBJ2-1; no clear D gene. The CDR3 extends over 16 amino acids. Trimming took 0 bases from V and 2 from J, leaving 11 bases between them. The germline V gene has CDR1 MNHEY and CDR2 SVGEGT. CDR3 in amino acids: CASSYSPSTPYNEQFF. As DNA, the CDR3 is TGTGCCAGCAGTTACTCACCGAGTACTCCCTACAATGAGCAGTTCTTC.

In its sample, this clone was seen a few times. The chain recombines TRBV7-2 with TRBJ1-2, with D perhaps TRBD1 (5 bases). Germline CDR1 and CDR2: SGHTA and FQGNSA. The CDR3 has 15 residues. V shed 7 bases and J shed 4 bases, with 19 bases lying between them. CDR3 bases: TGTGCCAGCACCGTTCCAACACAGGCACTCTATGGCTACACCTTC. Translating gives CASTVPTQALYGYTF.

The chain has TRBV19 and TRBJ1-5, with no clear D. The CDR3 has 12 residues. Germline V gene data show CDR1 as LNHDA and CDR2 as SQIVND (reference sequence). The V and J ends lost 2 bases and 8 bases respectively, with 7 bases between them. CDR3 protein: CASSIPLEPQHF. The DNA for the CDR3 is TGTGCCAGTAGTATACCGTTAGAGCCCCAGCATTTT.

The chain recombines TRBV4-3 with TRBJ2-7, with TRBD2 as a possible D gene (6 bases). Trimming removed 0 bases from V and 1 base from J, with 10 bases in between. Germline V gives CDR1 LGHNA, CDR2 YSLEER. The CDR3 covers 15 residues. The CDR3 bases are TGCGCCAGCAGCCAAGATCAGGCGGGGTCCTACGAGCAGTACTTC. Its translation: CASSQDQAGSYEQYF.

This chain uses TRBV27 with TRBJ2-1, with D perhaps TRBD1 (6 bases). Germline V lookup: CDR1 MNHEY, CDR2 SMNVEV (reference sequence). The CDR3 totals 13 residues. The V and J ends lost 5 bases and 4 bases respectively, with 9 bases between them. The CDR3 sequence is CASSQTGYNEQFF. The CDR3 DNA follows: TGTGCCAGCAGTCAGACAGGTTACAATGAGCAGTTCTTC.

The J gene is TRBJ1-2, the V gene TRBV20-1; possibly TRBD1 for D (6 bases). Germline lookup yields CDR1 DFQATT and CDR2 SNEGSKA (reference sequence). Trimming removed 3 bases from V and 0 bases from J, with 8 bases in between. This CDR3 comprises 13 residues. CDR3 DNA: TGCAGTGCTAGTACAGGGTCTAACTATGGCTACACCTTC. This sequence encodes CSASTGSNYGYTF.

This clone was seen only a few times. V is TRBV5-4 and J is TRBJ2-7; the match to TRBD1 covers 11 bases. The V segment lost 4 bases and the J segment 5 bases; nucleotides outside the gene matches: 11. The CDR3 has 16 amino acids. Germline V gene sequence: CDR1 SGHNT, CDR2 YYREEE (reference sequence). CDR3 DNA: TGTGCCAGCAGCAACGCAGGACAGGGGGCTGTCCACGAGCAGTACTTC. It yields the protein CASSNAGQGAVHEQYF.

V is TRBV18 and J is TRBJ2-3, with 8 bases that match TRBD2. The CDR3 totals 15 residues. The V gene's germline CDR1 is KGHSH and CDR2 LQKENI. V shed 2 bases and J 0 bases; nucleotides not matched to a gene: 1. Here the CDR3 reads CASSPSGGSTDTQYF. The CDR3 DNA sequence: TGTGCCAGCTCACCATCGGGGGGGAGCACAGATACGCAGTATTTT.

The table lists this clone with a count of one. The same CDR3 is also encoded by other DNA sequences in this sample. In DNA, the CDR3 is TGTGCCATCAGCACTAGCGGGGGGGCCACAGATACGCAGTATTTT. Amino acids: CAISTSGGATDTQYF. The genes are TRBV10-3 and TRBJ2-3, with TRBD2 matching over 13 bases. The CDR3 covers 15 residues. The V segment lost 6 bases and the J segment 2 bases; nucleotides outside the gene matches: 2. Germline V gene data show CDR1 as ENHRY and CDR2 as SYGVKD.

The V call is TRBV29-1, the J call TRBJ1-5; D may be TRBD1 (5 bases). Germline V gene data show CDR1 as SQVTM and CDR2 as ANQGSEA. The CDR3 is 14 amino acids. Trimming pared 6 bases from V and 2 bases from J, leaving 14 bases between. CDR3 protein: CSVTEQGGNQPQHF. In nucleotides, the CDR3 is TGCAGCGTGACGGAGCAGGGTGGCAATCAGCCCCAGCATTTT.

The chain couples TRBV4-1 to TRBJ2-3; D may be TRBD2 (5 bases). V lost 4 bases, J lost 0 bases, and 17 bases lay in between. Germline CDR1 is MGHRA and CDR2 is YSYEKL. This CDR3 spans 17 amino acids. The CDR3 sequence is CASSLLPTSLSTDTQYF. CDR3 in DNA: TGCGCCAGCAGCCTTCTCCCAACTAGTCTCAGCACAGATACGCAGTATTTT.

The chain combines TRBV6-5 with TRBJ2-5; 8 nucleotides match TRBD2. The V segment lost 6 bases and the J segment 2 bases; nucleotides outside the gene matches: 8. Per the germline V gene, CDR1 is MNHEY and CDR2 is SVGAGI. There are 15 residues in the CDR3. The CDR3 DNA reads TGTGCCAGCAGACCGGGGGGGAACTCACAAGAGACCCAGTACTTC. It yields the protein CASRPGGNSQETQYF.

The genes are TRBV30 and TRBJ1-1; D call uncertain. Per the germline V gene, CDR1 is GTSNPN and CDR2 is SVGIG (reference sequence). Trimming removed 1 base at V and 3 bases at J, with 12 bases between. This CDR3 is built from 14 residues. The chain's CDR3 is CAWSDNEEDTEAFF. The CDR3 DNA sequence: TGTGCCTGGAGTGACAACGAGGAGGACACTGAAGCTTTCTTT.

This chain connects TRBV4-2 to TRBJ2-2; 7 positions agree with TRBD1. V was pared by 2 bases and J by 7 bases, with 10 bases of the junction left unmatched. This CDR3 contains 16 residues. The germline gives CDR1 LGHNA, CDR2 YNFKEQ. DNA for the CDR3: TGTGCCAGCAGCCAAACAGACACAGGGGTAGTCGGGGAGCTGTTTTTT. Translation: CASSQTDTGVVGELFF.

V and J are TRBV19 and TRBJ2-7, with 9 nucleotides matching TRBD2. The CDR3 consists of 16 residues. Trimming cost V 2 bases and J 0 bases; bases outside gene matches: 5. CDR1 is LNHDA, CDR2 SQIVND, per germline (reference sequence). This CDR3 is CASSIRGSGSSYEQYF. As DNA, the CDR3 is TGTGCCAGTAGTATACGTGGTAGCGGGAGCTCCTACGAGCAGTACTTC.

CDR3 residues: CASSLPPDGGQFF. DNA of the CDR3: TGCGCCAGCAGCCTCCCCCCGGACGGGGGGCAGTTCTTC. This chain connects TRBV5-1 to TRBJ2-1, with D possibly TRBD2 on 6 matching bases. CDR3 length: 13 amino acids. CDR1 and CDR2 (germline): SGHRS, YFSETQ. Deletions cut 4 bases from V and 12 bases from J, with 17 bases between.

This rearrangement joins TRBV28 to TRBJ2-7, with a weak D call TRBD2 (5 bases). The CDR3 is 16 residues long. Trimming pared 5 bases from V and 0 bases from J, leaving 17 bases between. Per germline, CDR1 MDHEN and CDR2 SYDVKM. CDR3 protein: CASSQNRGLSSYEQYV. CDR3 coding DNA: TGTGCCAGCAGTCAAAACCGGGGTCTCAGCTCCTACGAGCAGTACGTC.

CDR3 sequence: CASSMKAGGSYEQYF. CDR3 sequence (DNA): TGTGCCAGTAGTATGAAAGCGGGAGGCTCCTACGAGCAGTACTTC. The chain joins TRBV19 to TRBJ2-7; 9 bases fit TRBD2. CDR1 LNHDA and CDR2 SQIVND come from the germline V gene (reference sequence). The CDR3 totals 15 residues. V shed 3 bases and J 0 bases; nucleotides not matched to a gene: 3.

This sequence joins TRBV11-3 and TRBJ1-1, with a weak D call TRBD1 (5 bases). The CDR3 spans 12 residues. CDR1 is SGHNT, CDR2 YENEEA, per germline. Trimming pared 3 bases from V and 6 bases from J, leaving 8 bases between. This CDR3 reads CASSLRDSEAFF. DNA for the CDR3: TGTGCCAGCAGCTTGCGGGACTCTGAAGCTTTCTTT. Drawing the rest from reference TRBV11-3 and TRBJ1-1, the complete variable domain is EAGVVQSPRYKIIEKKQPVAFWCNPISGHNTLYWYLQNLGQGPELLIRYENEEAVDDSQLPKDRFSAERLKGVDSTLKIQPAELGDSAVYLCASSLRDSEAFFGQGTRLTVV.

This clone came up once. The V call is TRBV28, the J call TRBJ1-2; D might be TRBD1 (5 bases). With 1 base removed from V and 7 bases from J, the gap between germline ends came to 7 bases. CDR1 and CDR2 (germline): MDHEN, SYDVKM. The CDR3 is made up of 12 amino acids. The CDR3 coding sequence is TGTGCCAGCAGTTTATCGGGGGGTGGCTACACCTTC. Amino acids: CASSLSGGGYTF.